This TCR beta chain was documented in a study of CD8 T cells in Susac syndrome. Reverse transcription of roughly 0.5 to 1 ug RNA used random hexamers. TCRdb used MiXCR to reprocess the immunoSEQ multiplex PCR reads, holding one entry per CDR3 protein. Counted here are some 300,000 distinct CDR3 sequences, around 85% occurring once; the ten biggest clones make up 0.21%. CDR3 size: 15 residues. The V and J ends lost 0 bases and 2 bases respectively, with 8 bases between them. Germline V gene lookup returns CDR1 LNHNV and CDR2 YYDKDF (reference sequence). The chain couples TRBV15 to TRBJ2-1; D ambiguous. The sequencing sample was made of CD8+ T cells from PBMCs. The clonotype comes from a human donor with multiple sclerosis. The CDR3 sequence: CATSRDGVAYNEQFF. The DNA for the CDR3 is TGTGCCACCAGCAGAGATGGGGTCGCCTACAATGAGCAGTTCTTC.